The 10 T cell receptor beta chains given below trace back to one sample, sequenced in a study of control samples from healthy donors and cancer patients. Produced via immunoSEQ multiplex PCR; TCRdb's table is partial and in-frame only. The sample yields about 160,000 clones, approximately 94% seen once. Sequences were obtained from blood. These TCRs come from a middle-aged woman in good health.

The chain carries TRBV2 and TRBJ1-1; TRBD1 might be the D (6 bases). Germline lookup yields CDR1 SNHLY and CDR2 FYNNEI. This CDR3 spans 14 amino acids. Trimming removed 6 bases from V and 0 bases from J, with 11 bases in between. The CDR3 bases are TGTGCCAGCAGGCAGGGGCGGCTGAACACTGAAGCTTTCTTT. Its protein product is CASRQGRLNTEAFF.

The chain uses TRBV5-8 and TRBJ2-7; D unresolved. Germline V CDR1 and CDR2: SGHTS, YDEGEE. The CDR3 consists of 12 residues. V shed 6 bases and J shed 3 bases, with 10 bases lying between them. The CDR3 region is CASTLHYYEQYF. In nucleotides, the CDR3 is TGTGCCAGCACACTGCATTACTACGAGCAGTACTTC. The complete variable domain, with remaining parts taken from reference TRBV5-8 and TRBJ2-7, reads EAGVTQSPTHLIKTRGQQATLRCSPISGHTSVYWYQQALGLGLQFLLWYDEGEERNRGNFPPRFSGRQFPNYSSELNVNALELEDSALYLCASTLHYYEQYFGPGTRLTVT.

V gene TRBV5-1 combines with J gene TRBJ1-2; 7 bases are shared with TRBD1. Germline CDR1 reads SGHRS; CDR2 reads YFSETQ. The CDR3 runs to 16 residues. The junction had 5 bases not matched to a gene; V was cut back by 0 bases and J by 0 bases. The CDR3, as DNA: TGCGCCAGCAGCTTGGAAGGGACAGTCCCTAACTATGGCTACACCTTC. Its translation is CASSLEGTVPNYGYTF.

The J gene is TRBJ1-2, the V gene TRBV7-9; D is perhaps TRBD1 (5 bases). Germline V gene lookup returns CDR1 SEHNR and CDR2 FQNEAQ (reference sequence). V was clipped by 5 bases and J by 6 bases, with 16 bases between them. The CDR3 sequence is 14 residues long. CDR3 nucleotides: TGTGCCAGCAGCAAGGGGTTTCGGGCCGATGGCTACACCTTC. This encodes CASSKGFRADGYTF.

In nucleotides, the CDR3 is TGCGCCAGCAGCCAAGATGTAGGGCACGGTGAAAAACTGTTTTTT. Protein: CASSQDVGHGEKLFF. V gene TRBV4-3 combines with J gene TRBJ1-4; D gene unclear. There are 15 residues in the CDR3. The germline V gene encodes CDR1 LGHNA and CDR2 YSLEER. Trimming stripped 0 bases from V and 7 bases from J, with 12 bases between.

The chain carries TRBV6-6 and TRBJ1-5; D is perhaps TRBD1 (6 bases). Germline V gene data show CDR1 as MNHNY and CDR2 as SVGAGI (reference sequence). This CDR3 contains 14 residues. Trimming left V 7 bases short and J 5 bases short, with 15 bases between. For the CDR3, the DNA is TGTGCCAGCAATCTACAGGGTAGGGATCAGCCCCAGCATTTT. Its translation is CASNLQGRDQPQHF.

The chain has TRBV9 and TRBJ1-1, with D maybe TRBD1 (5 bases). The ends were cut back, 3 bases at V and 6 bases at J, with 18 bases in the middle. Germline V lookup: CDR1 SGDLS, CDR2 YYNGEE. The CDR3 totals 15 residues. The CDR3 here is CASSAMGRGQAEAFF. DNA of the CDR3: TGTGCCAGCAGCGCGATGGGGAGGGGCCAGGCTGAAGCTTTCTTT.

In its sample, this clone was seen once. V gene TRBV2 combines with J gene TRBJ2-7, with 10 positions matching TRBD1. V was pared by 6 bases and J by 3 bases, with 5 bases of the junction left unmatched. Germline V gene sequence: CDR1 SNHLY, CDR2 FYNNEI. This CDR3 spans 14 amino acids. CDR3 nucleotide sequence: TGTGCCAGCAGCTCCCGGGACAGGGGCTACGAGCAGTACTTC. Its translation is CASSSRDRGYEQYF.

The V gene is TRBV28, the J gene TRBJ1-5; the D gene is possibly TRBD1 (6 bases). With 3 bases removed from V and 6 bases from J, the gap between germline ends came to 12 bases. CDR1 is MDHEN and CDR2 is SYDVKM in the germline V gene. The CDR3 loop spans 14 amino acids. The CDR3 spells CASSLRGLGQPQHF. In DNA form, the CDR3 reads TGTGCCAGCAGTTTGCGGGGGCTAGGTCAGCCCCAGCATTTT.

The J gene is TRBJ2-5, the V gene TRBV7-9, with a weak D call TRBD2 (5 bases). Germline V CDR1 and CDR2: SEHNR, FQNEAQ (reference sequence). V gave up 5 bases and J gave up 0 bases, with 19 bases separating them. The CDR3 extends over 17 amino acids. DNA for the CDR3: TGTGCCAGCAGCCTTACCGCAGCGACTACGTACCAAGAGACCCAGTACTTC. Amino acids: CASSLTAATTYQETQYF.